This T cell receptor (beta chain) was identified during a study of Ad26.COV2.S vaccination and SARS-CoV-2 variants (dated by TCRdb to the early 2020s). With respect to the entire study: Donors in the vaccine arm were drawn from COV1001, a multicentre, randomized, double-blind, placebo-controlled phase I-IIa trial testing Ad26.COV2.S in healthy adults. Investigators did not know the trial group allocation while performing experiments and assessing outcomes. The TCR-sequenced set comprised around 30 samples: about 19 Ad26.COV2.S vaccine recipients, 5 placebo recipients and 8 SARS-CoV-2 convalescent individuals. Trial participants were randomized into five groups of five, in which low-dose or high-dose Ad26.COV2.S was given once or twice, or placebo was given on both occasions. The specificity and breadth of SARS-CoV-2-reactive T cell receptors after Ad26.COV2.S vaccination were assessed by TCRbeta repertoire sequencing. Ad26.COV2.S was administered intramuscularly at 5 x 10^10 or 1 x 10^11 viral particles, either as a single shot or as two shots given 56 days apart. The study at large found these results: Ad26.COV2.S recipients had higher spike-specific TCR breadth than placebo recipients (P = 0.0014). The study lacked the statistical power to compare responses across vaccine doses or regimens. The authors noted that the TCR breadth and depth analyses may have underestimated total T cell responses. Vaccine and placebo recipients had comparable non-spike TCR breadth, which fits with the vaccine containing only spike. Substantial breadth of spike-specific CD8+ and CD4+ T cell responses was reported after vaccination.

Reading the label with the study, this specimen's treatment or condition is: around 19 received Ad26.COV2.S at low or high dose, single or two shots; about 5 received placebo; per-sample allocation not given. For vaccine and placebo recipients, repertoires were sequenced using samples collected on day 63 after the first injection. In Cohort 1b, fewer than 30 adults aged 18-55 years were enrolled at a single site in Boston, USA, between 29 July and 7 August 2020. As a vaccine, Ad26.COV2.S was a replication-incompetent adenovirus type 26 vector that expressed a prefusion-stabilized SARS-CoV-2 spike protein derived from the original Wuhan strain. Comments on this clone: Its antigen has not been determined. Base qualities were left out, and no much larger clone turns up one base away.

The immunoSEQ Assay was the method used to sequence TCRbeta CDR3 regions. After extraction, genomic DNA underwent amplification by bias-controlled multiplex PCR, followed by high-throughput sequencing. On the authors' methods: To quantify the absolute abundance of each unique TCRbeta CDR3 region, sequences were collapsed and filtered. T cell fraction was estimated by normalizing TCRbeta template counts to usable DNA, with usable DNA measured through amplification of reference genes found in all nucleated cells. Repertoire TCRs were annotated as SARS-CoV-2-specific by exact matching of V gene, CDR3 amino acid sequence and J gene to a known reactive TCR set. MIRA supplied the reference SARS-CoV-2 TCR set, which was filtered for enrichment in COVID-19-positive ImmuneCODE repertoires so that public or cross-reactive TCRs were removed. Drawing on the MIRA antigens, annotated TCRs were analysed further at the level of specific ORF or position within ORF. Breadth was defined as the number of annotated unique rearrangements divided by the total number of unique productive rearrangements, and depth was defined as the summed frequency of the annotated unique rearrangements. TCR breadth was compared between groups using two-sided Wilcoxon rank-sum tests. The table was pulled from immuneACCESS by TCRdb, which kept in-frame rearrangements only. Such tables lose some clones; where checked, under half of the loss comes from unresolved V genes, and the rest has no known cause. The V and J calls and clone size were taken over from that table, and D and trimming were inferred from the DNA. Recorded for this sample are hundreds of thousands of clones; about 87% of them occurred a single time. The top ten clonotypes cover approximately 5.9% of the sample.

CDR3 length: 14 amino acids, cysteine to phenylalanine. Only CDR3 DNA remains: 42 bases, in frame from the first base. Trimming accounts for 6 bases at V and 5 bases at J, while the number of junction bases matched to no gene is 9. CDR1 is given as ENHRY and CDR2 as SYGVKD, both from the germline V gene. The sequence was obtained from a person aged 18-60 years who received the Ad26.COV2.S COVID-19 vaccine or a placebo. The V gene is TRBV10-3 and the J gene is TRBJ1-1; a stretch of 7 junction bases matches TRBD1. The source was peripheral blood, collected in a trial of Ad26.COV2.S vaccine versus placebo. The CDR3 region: CAISTFDRVTEAFF. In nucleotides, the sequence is TGTGCCATCAGCACGTTTGACAGGGTGACTGAAGCTTTCTTT.